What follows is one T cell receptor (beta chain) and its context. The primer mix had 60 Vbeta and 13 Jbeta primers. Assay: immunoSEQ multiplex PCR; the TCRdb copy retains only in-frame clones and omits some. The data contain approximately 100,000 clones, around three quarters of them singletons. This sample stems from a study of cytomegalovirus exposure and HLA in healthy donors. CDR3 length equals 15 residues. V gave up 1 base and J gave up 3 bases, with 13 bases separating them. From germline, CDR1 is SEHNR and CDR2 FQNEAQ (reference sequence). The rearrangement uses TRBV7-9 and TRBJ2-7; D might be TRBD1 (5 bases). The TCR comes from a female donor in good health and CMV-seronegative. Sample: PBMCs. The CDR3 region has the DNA TGTGCCAGCAGCTTAGTCCCGGACATCCACTACGAGCAGTACTTC. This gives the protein CASSLVPDIHYEQYF.